Listed here are 23 T cell receptor beta chains from one sample, sequenced in a study of cytomegalovirus exposure and HLA in healthy donors. The study ran its PCR with 60 Vbeta and 13 Jbeta primers. Assay: immunoSEQ multiplex PCR; the TCRdb copy retains only in-frame clones and omits some. The sample yields some 170,000 clones, approximately 80% seen once. Sequenced material: PBMCs. The receptors were sampled from a man between 18 and 29 years old in good health and CMV-seropositive.

The chain employs TRBV15 and TRBJ1-5; D perhaps matches TRBD1 (6 bases). The germline V gene encodes CDR1 LNHNV and CDR2 YYDKDF (reference sequence). Deletions cut 3 bases from V and 4 bases from J, with 10 bases between. CDR3 length equals 14 residues. This CDR3 is CATSRRQGNQPQHF. The DNA for the CDR3 is TGTGCCACCAGCAGGCGCCAGGGGAATCAGCCCCAGCATTTT.

The V and J genes are TRBV7-3 and TRBJ2-5; perhaps TRBD2 as D (5 bases). This CDR3 spans 14 amino acids. V lost 2 bases and J lost 1, with 8 bases in between. Germline V gene lookup returns CDR1 SGHTA and CDR2 FQGTGA. CDR3 nucleotides: TGTGCCAGCAGCTTAGGCGGGCCCCAAGAGACCCAGTACTTC. Its protein is CASSLGGPQETQYF. Full variable domain (missing parts from reference TRBV7-3 and TRBJ2-5): GAGVSQTPSNKVTEKGKYVELRCDPISGHTALYWYRQSLGQGPEFLIYFQGTGAADDSGLPNDRFFAVRPEGSVSTLKIQRTERGDSAVYLCASSLGGPQETQYFGPGTRLLVL.

V and J are TRBV7-9 and TRBJ2-2, with TRBD1 as a possible D gene (6 bases). From germline, CDR1 is SEHNR and CDR2 FQNEAQ (reference sequence). The V end lost 1 base, the J end lost 4 bases, and 16 bases lay between the germline ends. The CDR3 covers 17 residues. CDR3 coding DNA: TGTGCCAGCAGCTTAGGTGCGAGGGGGACACGCACCGGGGAGCTGTTTTTT. Translation gives CASSLGARGTRTGELFF. Using reference TRBV7-9 and TRBJ2-2 for the parts outside the CDR3, the full variable domain is DTGVSQNPRHKITKRGQNVTFRCDPISEHNRLYWYRQTLGQGPEFLTYFQNEAQLEKSRLLSDRFSAERPKGSFSTLEIQRTEQGDSAMYLCASSLGARGTRTGELFFGEGSRLTVL.

This chain joins TRBV30 and TRBJ1-2; D might be TRBD1 (6 bases). The CDR3 sequence is 15 residues long. The V gene's germline CDR1 is GTSNPN and CDR2 SVGIG (reference sequence). The V end lost 0 bases, the J end lost 4 bases, and 15 bases lay between the germline ends. The CDR3: CAWSVIGGSSYGYTF. CDR3 coding DNA: TGTGCCTGGAGTGTAATTGGGGGCTCAAGCTATGGCTACACCTTC.

This chain connects TRBV30 to TRBJ2-5, with TRBD2 as a possible D gene (6 bases). Trimming left V 5 bases short and J 5 bases short, with 15 bases between. The CDR3 length is 13 residues. Germline V CDR1 and CDR2: GTSNPN, SVGIG (reference sequence). The DNA for the CDR3 is TGTGCCTGGGTTGAGGGACTTGGGGAGACCCAGTACTTC. It is translated as CAWVEGLGETQYF.

Of note for this clone: Other DNA variants within this sample encode the same CDR3. The rearrangement uses TRBV7-8 and TRBJ2-1; 7 bases fit TRBD1. Losses at the gene ends were 1 base for V and 3 bases for J; bases not matched to a gene: 3. CDR1 and CDR2 (germline): SGHVS, FQNEAQ. The CDR3 has 15 amino acids. CDR3 DNA sequence: TGTGCCAGCAGCTTAGACAGGGGTGGCTACAATGAGCAGTTCTTC. The encoded protein is CASSLDRGGYNEQFF.

The chain combines TRBV9 with TRBJ1-1; D possibly corresponds to TRBD1 (5 bases). Per germline, CDR1 SGDLS and CDR2 YYNGEE. The CDR3 runs to 15 residues. V lost 4 bases and J 4 bases, leaving 17 bases between the germline ends. The CDR3 DNA sequence: TGTGCCAGCAGCCCCCAGCGGGGAACAGGCACTGAAGCTTTCTTT. It codes for CASSPQRGTGTEAFF.

This chain links TRBV9 with TRBJ2-5; D is ambiguous. The CDR3 is 12 residues long. The V gene lost 4 bases and the J gene lost 5 bases, with 9 bases spanning the gap. Germline CDR1 SGDLS, CDR2 YYNGEE. This chain's CDR3 is CASSLDAETQYF. The CDR3 DNA follows: TGTGCCAGCAGCCTTGATGCGGAGACCCAGTACTTC.

Concerning this clone: The identical CDR3 is also encoded by other nucleotide sequences in the sample. The chain is built from TRBV4-3 and TRBJ2-7, with 8 nucleotides matching TRBD2. The J segment lost 3 bases and the V segment lost 4 bases, leaving 2 bases of the junction unmatched. The germline gives CDR1 LGHNA, CDR2 YSLEER. The CDR3 consists of 13 residues. CDR3 DNA sequence: TGCGCCAGCAGCCCCAGCGGGGGCTACGAGCAGTACTTC. It is translated as CASSPSGGYEQYF.

The chain links TRBV7-2 to TRBJ2-3, with TRBD2 matching 8 bases. Germline values: CDR1 SGHTA, CDR2 FQGNSA. J was trimmed by 2 bases and V by 1 base; bases with no gene match: 5. The CDR3 covers 16 residues. CDR3 coding DNA: TGTGCCAGCAGCTTAGTAGGCGGGGGGAACACAGATACGCAGTATTTT. As protein: CASSLVGGGNTDTQYF.

The gene calls are TRBV6-5 and TRBJ2-7, with D perhaps TRBD2 (6 bases). Per the germline V gene, CDR1 is MNHEY and CDR2 is SVGAGI. Trimming pared 7 bases from V and 6 bases from J, leaving 16 bases between. The CDR3 covers 13 residues. The CDR3, as DNA: TGTGCCAGCACCCCCGGGACTTTCAGCGAGCAGTACTTC. Protein: CASTPGTFSEQYF.

This clone has a single count. The chain employs TRBV4-1 and TRBJ1-4; 9 bases match TRBD1. The CDR3 spans 16 residues. J gave up 7 bases and V 3 bases, and 9 bases lay outside the gene matches. CDR1 is MGHRA and CDR2 is YSYEKL in the germline V gene. The CDR3 region has the DNA TGCGCCAGCAGCCAGATGGACAGGGGTATAGGTGAAAAACTGTTTTTT. Amino acids: CASSQMDRGIGEKLFF.

In its sample, this clone was seen once. The J gene is TRBJ1-1, the V gene TRBV9, with D maybe TRBD1 (6 bases). V was shortened by 4 bases and J by 6 bases, with 10 bases between the two germline ends. Germline V lookup: CDR1 SGDLS, CDR2 YYNGEE. The CDR3 spans 12 residues. The CDR3 sequence is CASSSRTAEAFF. The CDR3, as DNA: TGTGCCAGCAGCAGCCGGACAGCTGAAGCTTTCTTT.

V is TRBV6-6 and J is TRBJ2-2, with 8 bases matching TRBD1. V was pared by 6 bases and J by 1 base, with 7 bases of the junction left unmatched. This CDR3 spans 16 amino acids. Germline CDR1 reads MNHNY; CDR2 reads SVGAGI (reference sequence). DNA for the CDR3: TGTGCCAGCAGCCTCCAGGGGGCCCGGAACACCGGGGAGCTGTTTTTT. It codes for CASSLQGARNTGELFF.

This clone appeared a few times. CDR3 amino acids: CAIEPSGVLSGNTIYF. The CDR3 region has the DNA TGTGCCATTGAGCCCTCAGGTGTACTCTCTGGAAACACCATATATTTT. The gene calls are TRBV10-3 and TRBJ1-3; D is undetermined. The CDR3 covers 16 residues. Per germline, CDR1 ENHRY and CDR2 SYGVKD. Trimming cost V 9 bases and J 0 bases, with 18 bases left between them.

The J gene is TRBJ2-4, the V gene TRBV4-1; TRBD1 is a possible D gene (5 bases). CDR1 is MGHRA and CDR2 is YSYEKL in the germline V gene. The CDR3 loop spans 16 amino acids. The V gene lost 0 bases and the J gene lost 1 base, with 10 bases spanning the gap. The CDR3 bases are TGCGCCAGCAGCCAAGACCAGAAGGGGGCCAAAAACATTCAGTACTTC. Translating gives CASSQDQKGAKNIQYF.

The V gene is TRBV5-6, the J gene TRBJ2-5; TRBD1 matches 8 bases. Judging by the DNA end, TRBJ2-7 fits better; the J call may be wrong. The CDR3 loop spans 16 amino acids. Germline V gives CDR1 SGHDT, CDR2 YYEEEE. The CDR3 loop reads CASSLVSDRGIYEQYF. The CDR3 DNA follows: TGTGCCAGCAGCTTGGTCTCTGACAGGGGAATCTACGAGCAGTACTTC.

This chain links TRBV14 with TRBJ2-5; possible D gene TRBD1, 6 bases. This CDR3 spans 13 amino acids. V gave up 3 bases and J gave up 2 bases, with 7 bases separating them. The germline CDR1 and CDR2 sequences are SGHDN and FVKESK. CDR3 in DNA: TGTGCCAGCAGCCAGGGGACACAAGAGACCCAGTACTTC. Translated, it gives CASSQGTQETQYF.

The rearrangement uses TRBV9 and TRBJ1-1, with TRBD1 matching 8 bases. V dropped 3 bases and J dropped 0; count of bases not matched to a gene: 7. Germline V CDR1 and CDR2: SGDLS, YYNGEE. The CDR3 runs 16 residues. This chain's CDR3 is CASSGQGIGVNTEAFF. CDR3 DNA sequence: TGTGCCAGCAGCGGACAGGGGATAGGGGTGAACACTGAAGCTTTCTTT.

The rearrangement uses TRBV4-1 and TRBJ2-7; D ambiguous. Trimming left V 2 bases short and J 0 bases short, with 11 bases between. The germline CDR1 and CDR2 sequences are MGHRA and YSYEKL. CDR3 length: 15 amino acids. This chain's CDR3 is CASSQYSSSSYEQYF. CDR3 DNA: TGCGCCAGCAGCCAATACAGTTCCAGCTCCTACGAGCAGTACTTC.

The chain is built from TRBV6-6 and TRBJ1-1, with D possibly TRBD1 on 6 matching bases. The CDR3 is 14 amino acids. CDR1 and CDR2 from the germline V gene are MNHNY and SVGAGI (reference sequence). V was shortened by 5 bases and J by 6 bases, with 16 bases between the two germline ends. CDR3 bases: TGTGCCAGCAGTGCAGGACAGCCTCCCCCTGAAGCTTTCTTT. Its protein product is CASSAGQPPPEAFF.

The rearrangement uses TRBV7-6 and TRBJ2-1; TRBD2 aligns across 12 bases. The germline V gene encodes CDR1 SGHVS and CDR2 FNYEAQ. The CDR3 sequence is 18 residues long. V dropped 5 bases and J dropped 6; count of bases not matched to a gene: 14. CDR3: CASSQTEPTSGRSNEQFF. Here the CDR3 DNA reads TGTGCCAGCAGCCAAACCGAACCGACTAGCGGGAGAAGCAATGAGCAGTTCTTC.

The J gene is TRBJ1-4, the V gene TRBV7-9, with D perhaps matching TRBD1 (5 bases). V lost 0 bases and J lost 7, with 9 bases in between. Germline-derived CDR1 and CDR2 are SEHNR and FQNEAQ (reference sequence). The CDR3 contains 14 residues. CDR3 sequence: CASSLAGTPEKLFF. The CDR3 DNA reads as TGTGCCAGCAGCTTAGCGGGGACTCCTGAAAAACTGTTTTTT. The full variable domain, with the rest looked up from reference TRBV7-9 and TRBJ1-4, is DTGVSQNPRHKITKRGQNVTFRCDPISEHNRLYWYRQTLGQGPEFLTYFQNEAQLEKSRLLSDRFSAERPKGSFSTLEIQRTEQGDSAMYLCASSLAGTPEKLFFGSGTQLSVL.